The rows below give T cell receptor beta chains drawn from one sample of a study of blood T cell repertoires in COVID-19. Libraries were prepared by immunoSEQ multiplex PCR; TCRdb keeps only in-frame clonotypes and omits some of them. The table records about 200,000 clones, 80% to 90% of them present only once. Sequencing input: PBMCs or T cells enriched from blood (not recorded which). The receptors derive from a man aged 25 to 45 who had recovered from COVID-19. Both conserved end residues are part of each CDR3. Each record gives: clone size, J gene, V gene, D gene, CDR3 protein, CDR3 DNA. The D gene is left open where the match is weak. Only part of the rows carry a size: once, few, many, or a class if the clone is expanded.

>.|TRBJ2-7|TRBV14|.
CASSQVNRDPGEQYF
TGTGCCAGCAGCCAAGTTAACAGGGACCCTGGCGAGCAGTACTTC
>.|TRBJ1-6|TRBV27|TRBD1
CASSLGQAGYNSPLHF
TGTGCCAGCAGTTTGGGACAGGCTGGATATAATTCACCCCTCCACTTT
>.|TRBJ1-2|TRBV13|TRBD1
CASSRGGRVNYGYTF
TGTGCCAGCAGCCGAGGGGGCAGGGTAAACTATGGCTACACCTTC
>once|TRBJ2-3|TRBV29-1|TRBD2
CSVDPLAGGPDTQYF
TGCAGCGTTGACCCCTTAGCGGGAGGTCCAGATACGCAGTATTTT
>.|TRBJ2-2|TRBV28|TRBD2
CALAGGKTGELFF
TGTGCCCTAGCGGGAGGGAAAACCGGGGAGCTGTTTTTT
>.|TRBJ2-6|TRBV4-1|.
CASSHPVSGANVLTF
TGCGCCAGCAGTCATCCGGTTTCTGGGGCCAACGTCCTGACTTTC
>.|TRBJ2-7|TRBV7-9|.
CASSLGAGMEGEQYF
TGTGCCAGCAGCTTAGGCGCAGGGATGGAGGGGGAGCAGTACTTC
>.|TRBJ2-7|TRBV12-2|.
CASRKAGSSYEQYF
TGTGCAAGTCGCAAAGCGGGTAGCTCCTACGAGCAGTACTTC
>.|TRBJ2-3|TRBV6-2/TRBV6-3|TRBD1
CASSYSPGQGADTQYF
TGTGCCAGCAGTTACTCTCCGGGACAGGGGGCAGATACGCAGTATTTT
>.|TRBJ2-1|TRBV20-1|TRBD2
CSASGRANEQFF
TGCAGTGCTAGTGGGAGGGCTAATGAGCAGTTCTTC
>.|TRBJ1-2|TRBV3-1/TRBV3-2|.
CASSQDLIVAGEGYTF
TGTGCCAGCAGCCAAGATCTTATAGTGGCAGGGGAAGGCTACACCTTC